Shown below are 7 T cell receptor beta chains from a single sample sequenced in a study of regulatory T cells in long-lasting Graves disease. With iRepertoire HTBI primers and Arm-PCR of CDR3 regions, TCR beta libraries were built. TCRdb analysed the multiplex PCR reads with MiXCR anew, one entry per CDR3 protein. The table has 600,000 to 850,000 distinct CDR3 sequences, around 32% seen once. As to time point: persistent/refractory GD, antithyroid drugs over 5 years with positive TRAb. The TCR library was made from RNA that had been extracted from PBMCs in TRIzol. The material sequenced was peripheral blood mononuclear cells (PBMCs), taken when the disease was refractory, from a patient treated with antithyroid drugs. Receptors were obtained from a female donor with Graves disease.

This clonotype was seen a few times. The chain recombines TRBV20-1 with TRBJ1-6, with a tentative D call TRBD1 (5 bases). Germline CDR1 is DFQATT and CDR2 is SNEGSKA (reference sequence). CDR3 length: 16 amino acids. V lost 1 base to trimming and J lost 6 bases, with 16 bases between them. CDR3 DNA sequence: TGCAGTGCTAGAGCAGGGTATTCAGGGAGTAATTCACCCCTCCACTTT. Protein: CSARAGYSGSNSPLHF.

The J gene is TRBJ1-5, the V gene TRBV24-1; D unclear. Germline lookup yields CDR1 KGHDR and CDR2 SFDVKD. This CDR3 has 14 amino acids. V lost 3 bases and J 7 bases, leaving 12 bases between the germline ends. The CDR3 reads CATSDPGARQPQHF. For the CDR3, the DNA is TGTGCCACCAGTGATCCCGGCGCGCGCCAGCCCCAGCATTTT.

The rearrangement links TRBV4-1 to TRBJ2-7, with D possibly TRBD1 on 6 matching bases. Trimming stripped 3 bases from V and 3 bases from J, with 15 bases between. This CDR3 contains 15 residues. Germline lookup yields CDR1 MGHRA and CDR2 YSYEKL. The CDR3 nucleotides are TGCGCCAGCAGCCATAGGTGGGACACCAACTACGAGCAGTACTTC. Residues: CASSHRWDTNYEQYF.

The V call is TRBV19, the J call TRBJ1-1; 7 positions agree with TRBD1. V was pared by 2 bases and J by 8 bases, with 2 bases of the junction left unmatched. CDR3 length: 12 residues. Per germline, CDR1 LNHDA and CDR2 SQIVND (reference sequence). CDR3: CASSIQTGEAFF. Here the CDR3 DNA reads TGTGCCAGTAGTATACAGACAGGGGAAGCTTTCTTT.

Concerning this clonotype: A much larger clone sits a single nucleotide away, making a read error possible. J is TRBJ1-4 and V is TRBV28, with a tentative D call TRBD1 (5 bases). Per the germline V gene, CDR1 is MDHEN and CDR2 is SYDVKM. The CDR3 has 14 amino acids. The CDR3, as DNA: TGTGCCAGCGGCGGGGCACCCGATAATGAAAGACTGTTTTTT. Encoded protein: CASGGAPDNERLFF. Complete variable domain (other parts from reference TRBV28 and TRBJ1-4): DVKVTQSSRYLVKRTGEKVFLECVQDMDHENMFWYRQDPGLGLRLIYFSYDVKMKEKGDIPEGYSVSREKKERFSLILESASTNQTSMYLCASGGAPDNERLFFGSGTQLSVL.

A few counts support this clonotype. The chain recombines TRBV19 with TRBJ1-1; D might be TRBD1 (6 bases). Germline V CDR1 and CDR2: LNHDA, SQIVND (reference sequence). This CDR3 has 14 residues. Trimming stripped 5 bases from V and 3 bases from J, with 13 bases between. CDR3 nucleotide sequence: TGTGCCAGTAGTGTTACAGGGCGGGACACTGAAGCTTTCTTT. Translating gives CASSVTGRDTEAFF.

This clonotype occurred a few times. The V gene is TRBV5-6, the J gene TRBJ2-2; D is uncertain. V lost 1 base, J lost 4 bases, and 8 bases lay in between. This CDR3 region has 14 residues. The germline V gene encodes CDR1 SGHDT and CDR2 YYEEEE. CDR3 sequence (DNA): TGTGCCAGCAGCTTGAACAGAATCACCGGGGAGCTGTTTTTT. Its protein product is CASSLNRITGELFF.